One and the same sample provided the 8 T cell receptor beta chains below, sequenced in a study of blood T cell repertoires in COVID-19. The data were produced by immunoSEQ multiplex PCR, yet TCRdb's version contains in-frame clones alone and is incomplete. This table has nearly 300,000 clones, 85% to 90% appearing once. Sequencing was carried out using PBMCs or T cells enriched from blood (not recorded which). These receptor sequences come from a woman between 50 and 59 years old who had been exposed to COVID-19.

The CDR3 region has the DNA TGTGCCAGCAACGACAGGGACGTTCAGCCCCAGCATTTT. This encodes CASNDRDVQPQHF. The J gene is TRBJ1-5, the V gene TRBV7-9, with 7 positions matching TRBD1. Germline V gene lookup returns CDR1 SEHNR and CDR2 FQNEAQ (reference sequence). The CDR3 totals 13 residues. The V segment lost 7 bases and the J segment 6 bases; nucleotides outside the gene matches: 6.

In nucleotides, the CDR3 is TGCAGTGCTAGTCGTGACAACCGGGAAGCTTTCTTT. Translating it yields CSASRDNREAFF. V and J are TRBV20-1 and TRBJ1-1; D remains unclear. V lost 3 bases and J 8 bases, leaving 13 bases between the germline ends. CDR3 length: 12 residues. Per germline, CDR1 DFQATT and CDR2 SNEGSKA (reference sequence).

V and J are TRBV11-2 and TRBJ2-1; D may be TRBD1 (5 bases). The V end was cut by 2 bases, the J end by 4 bases, with 18 bases between. Germline V gene lookup returns CDR1 SGHAT and CDR2 FQNNGV. This CDR3 has 17 amino acids. CDR3 DNA: TGTGCCAGCAGCTTACGTCCTGACAGCTCTTTATACAATGAGCAGTTCTTC. It translates to CASSLRPDSSLYNEQFF. The full variable domain, completed using reference TRBV11-2 and TRBJ2-1, is EAGVAQSPRYKIIEKRQSVAFWCNPISGHATLYWYQQILGQGPKLLIQFQNNGVVDDSQLPKDRFSAERLKGVDSTLKIQPAKLEDSAVYLCASSLRPDSSLYNEQFFGPGTRLTVL.

The chain employs TRBV6-5 and TRBJ2-1; perhaps TRBD2 as D (6 bases). In germline, CDR1 is MNHEY, CDR2 SVGAGI. Trimming shortened V by 5 bases and J by 0 bases, and 11 bases separated the two germline ends. CDR3 length: 15 residues. CDR3 amino acids: CASSSGSSSYNEQFF. The CDR3 nucleotides read TGTGCCAGCAGTAGCGGGTCTAGCTCCTACAATGAGCAGTTCTTC.

The chain links TRBV28 to TRBJ1-1; the D gene is possibly TRBD1 (5 bases). V dropped 5 bases and J dropped 4 bases, with 20 bases sitting between them. The CDR3 loop spans 16 amino acids. Germline-derived CDR1 and CDR2 are MDHEN and SYDVKM. DNA of the CDR3: TGTGCCAGCAGTCCGGCGGGGGTGGGGTGGTCCACTGAAGCTTTCTTT. It translates to CASSPAGVGWSTEAFF.

In this sample, this clone turned up once. The gene calls are TRBV2 and TRBJ1-2; D is possibly TRBD1 (5 bases). CDR1 is SNHLY and CDR2 is FYNNEI in the germline V gene. This CDR3 region has 15 residues. V gave up 1 base and J gave up 4 bases, with 13 bases separating them. CDR3 region: CASSEGGHPRYGYTF. The CDR3 DNA sequence: TGTGCCAGCAGTGAAGGAGGACACCCTCGCTATGGCTACACCTTC.

The genes are TRBV7-9 and TRBJ1-1, with 10 bases aligning to TRBD1. Germline lookup yields CDR1 SEHNR and CDR2 FQNEAQ (reference sequence). Losses at the gene ends were 6 bases for V and 4 bases for J; bases not matched to a gene: 11. This CDR3 spans 16 amino acids. CDR3 in DNA: TGTGCCAGCAGTTCAAACCGAGGACAGGGGGTCACTGAAGCTTTCTTT. It is translated as CASSSNRGQGVTEAFF. The whole variable domain, filled in from reference TRBV7-9 and TRBJ1-1, reads DTGVSQNPRHKITKRGQNVTFRCDPISEHNRLYWYRQTLGQGPEFLTYFQNEAQLEKSRLLSDRFSAERPKGSFSTLEIQRTEQGDSAMYLCASSSNRGQGVTEAFFGQGTRLTVV.

The J gene is TRBJ2-2, the V gene TRBV11-3; no firm D call. The CDR3 totals 14 residues. The germline V gene encodes CDR1 SGHNT and CDR2 YENEEA. Trimming removed 5 bases at V and 5 bases at J, with 12 bases between. CDR3 loop: CASSPGFLTGELFF. The CDR3 DNA follows: TGTGCCAGCAGCCCAGGCTTTCTAACCGGGGAGCTGTTTTTT.